The rows below give T cell receptor beta chains drawn from one sample of a study of blood T cell dynamics during melanoma immunotherapy. Using immunoSEQ multiplex PCR, the repertoire was profiled, and TCRdb retains in-frame clones only, with some absent. This table has thousands of clones, more than 75% appearing once. Sample: blood, taken from a patient treated with checkpoint blockade. The receptors here all came from a human donor with melanoma. CDR3s include the opening cysteine and the closing phenylalanine or tryptophan. A D gene is named only where the DNA matches it firmly. Clone size appears in some rows only: once, few, many, or a class for an expanded clone.

>TRBV28|.|.|TRBJ2-7
CASSLAPWDWGYYEQYF
TGTGCCAGCAGTTTAGCCCCTTGGGACTGGGGATACTACGAGCAGTACTTC
>TRBV7-9|.|.|TRBJ1-1
CASSLEGSVPEAFF
TGTGCCAGCAGCTTAGAGGGGAGCGTGCCTGAAGCTTTCTTT
>TRBV9|.|few|TRBJ1-1
CASSPHRRDTEAFF
TGTGCCAGCAGTCCTCATCGGAGGGACACTGAAGCTTTCTTT
>TRBV7-2|.|.|TRBJ1-1
CASSLETGEAFF
TGTGCCAGCAGCTTAGAGACAGGAGAAGCTTTCTTT
>TRBV11-2|.|.|TRBJ2-5
CASSDPGPQETQYF
TGTGCCAGCAGCGATCCGGGACCCCAGGAGACCCAGTACTTC
>TRBV28|TRBD2|.|TRBJ2-5
CASSSHPLGGAQYF
TGTGCCAGCAGTTCCCACCCTCTCGGGGGGGCCCAGTACTTC
>TRBV25-1|TRBD1|.|TRBJ1-3
CASTQTGIYGNTIYF
TGTGCCAGCACCCAGACAGGGATTTACGGAAACACCATATATTTT
>TRBV5-1|.|.|TRBJ2-6
CASSFAERFFGANVLTF
TGCGCCAGCAGCTTTGCAGAACGGTTCTTCGGGGCCAACGTCCTGACTTTC
>TRBV11-2|TRBD2|once|TRBJ2-7
CASREGAGGSYEQYF
TGTGCCAGCAGGGAGGGAGCGGGAGGCTCCTACGAGCAGTACTTC
>TRBV6-1|.|.|TRBJ2-7
CASSHKYEQYF
TGTGCCAGCAGTCACAAATACGAGCAGTACTTC
>TRBV11-3|TRBD1|.|TRBJ2-3
CASSSRQGETDTQYF
TGTGCCAGCAGCTCCCGACAGGGGGAAACAGATACGCAGTATTTT
>TRBV5-1|.|.|TRBJ2-5
CASSLTGPETQYF
TGCGCCAGCAGCTTGACAGGTCCAGAGACCCAGTACTTC
>TRBV7-6|.|once|TRBJ2-5
CASSSRDTETQYF
TGTGCCAGCAGCTCCCGTGACACAGAGACCCAGTACTTC
>TRBV12-5|TRBD2|.|TRBJ2-1
CASGFALTSGGGKGINEQFF
TGTGCTAGTGGTTTTGCCCTGACTAGCGGGGGTGGTAAGGGGATAAATGAGCAGTTCTTC
>TRBV5-1|TRBD2|.|TRBJ2-3
CASSTPASGRATDTQYF
TGCGCCAGCAGTACCCCTGCTAGCGGGAGAGCCACAGATACGCAGTATTTT
>TRBV5-1|.|once|TRBJ2-3
CASSLEGTDTQYF
TGCGCCAGCAGCCTGGAGGGCACAGATACGCAGTATTTT
>TRBV15|.|.|TRBJ2-7
CATGYATPNYEQYF
TGTGCCACCGGATACGCAACCCCAAACTACGAGCAGTACTTC
>TRBV23-1|.|.|TRBJ2-2
CASRPWDSIVSGELFF
TGCGCCAGCCGCCCGTGGGATTCGATTGTATCGGGGGAGCTGTTTTTT
>TRBV27|.|.|TRBJ1-1
CASSLSDRSGAFF
TGTGCCAGCAGTTTATCGGACAGATCCGGAGCTTTCTTT
>TRBV4-1|.|.|TRBJ2-7
CASSQLDRTSYEQYF
TGCGCCAGCAGCCAACTTGACAGGACCTCCTACGAGCAGTACTTC
>TRBV7-9|.|.|TRBJ1-1
CASSQGNTEAFF
TGTGCCAGCAGCCAGGGGAACACTGAAGCTTTCTTT
>TRBV19|.|.|TRBJ1-1
CASSITVYTEAFF
TGTGCCAGTAGTATCACAGTTTACACTGAAGCTTTCTTT
>TRBV5-6|.|few|TRBJ1-5
CASSGAPNQPQHF
TGTGCCAGCAGCGGGGCGCCCAATCAGCCCCAGCATTTT
>TRBV5-8|.|.|TRBJ2-7
CASSLALLAAQGNEQYF
TGTGCCAGCAGCTTGGCTCTACTGGCGGCCCAGGGGAACGAGCAGTACTTC
>TRBV6-1|TRBD1|.|TRBJ1-5
CASSERTGYSNQPQHF
TGTGCCAGCAGTGAACGGACAGGGTATAGCAATCAGCCCCAGCATTTT